The 18 T cell receptor beta chains reported below all come from one sample, sequenced in a study of cytomegalovirus exposure and HLA in healthy donors. The PCR ran on 60 Vbeta and 13 Jbeta primers. Clones were read by immunoSEQ multiplex PCR, and TCRdb kept only the in-frame ones, dropping some. The sample holds fewer than 150,000 clones, around 80% seen once. The sequencing input was PBMCs. The receptors derive from a man aged 30 to 45 in good health and CMV-seronegative.

This chain links TRBV9 with TRBJ2-7, with TRBD1 matching over 10 bases. After removal of 4 bases from V and 3 bases from J, the junction contained 7 bases not matched to a gene. The CDR3 extends over 15 amino acids. Per germline, CDR1 SGDLS and CDR2 YYNGEE. The CDR3 loop reads CASSPRGTGDYEQYF. In DNA, the CDR3 is TGTGCCAGCAGCCCCCGGGGGACAGGGGACTACGAGCAGTACTTC. The complete variable domain, with remaining parts taken from reference TRBV9 and TRBJ2-7, reads DSGVTQTPKHLITATGQRVTLRCSPRSGDLSVYWYQQSLDQGLQFLIQYYNGEERAKGNILERFSAQQFPDLHSELNLSSLELGDSALYFCASSPRGTGDYEQYFGPGTRLTVT.

The V gene is TRBV5-1, the J gene TRBJ2-3; D possibly corresponds to TRBD2 (5 bases). The CDR3 totals 15 residues. The germline V and J ends were trimmed by 4 bases and 0 bases, with 12 bases remaining between them. Germline lookup yields CDR1 SGHRS and CDR2 YFSETQ. The CDR3, as DNA: TGCGCCAGCAGCGTAGGACGGGGAAGCACAGATACGCAGTATTTT. Its protein is CASSVGRGSTDTQYF. Full variable domain (rest looked up from reference TRBV5-1 and TRBJ2-3): KAGVTQTPRYLIKTRGQQVTLSCSPISGHRSVSWYQQTPGQGLQFLFEYFSETQRNKGNFPGRFSGRQFSNSRSEMNVSTLELGDSALYLCASSVGRGSTDTQYFGPGTRLTVL.

The chain couples TRBV30 to TRBJ2-3, with TRBD1 matching over 9 bases. The trim removed 5 bases at V and 4 bases at J, leaving 4 bases unmatched. The CDR3 is 13 amino acids. Looked up from germline, CDR1 is GTSNPN and CDR2 is SVGIG (reference sequence). The CDR3 loop reads CAWAGTGSDTQYF. CDR3 nucleotides: TGTGCCTGGGCCGGGACAGGGTCAGATACGCAGTATTTT.

The CDR3 reads CASSLAGGSYNEQFF. The CDR3, as DNA: TGTGCCAGCAGTTTAGCGGGAGGGTCTTACAATGAGCAGTTCTTC. The rearrangement joins TRBV28 to TRBJ2-1, with 9 bases identical to TRBD2. Trimming cost V 2 bases and J 4 bases; bases outside gene matches: 3. Per the germline V gene, CDR1 is MDHEN and CDR2 is SYDVKM. The CDR3 totals 15 residues.

The rearrangement joins TRBV4-1 to TRBJ2-7; TRBD1 matches 8 bases. The CDR3 totals 14 residues. CDR1 MGHRA and CDR2 YSYEKL come from the germline V gene. V shed 2 bases, J shed 3 bases, and the junction held 3 bases outside the gene matches. The chain's CDR3 is CASSQPGGGYEQYF. The CDR3 nucleotides read TGCGCCAGCAGCCAACCAGGGGGCGGCTACGAGCAGTACTTC.

J is TRBJ2-7 and V is TRBV27; 7 bases agree with TRBD1. The germline V gene encodes CDR1 MNHEY and CDR2 SMNVEV (reference sequence). V trimming: 2 bases; J trimming: 2 bases; junction bases outside the gene matches: 15. The length of the CDR3 is 18 residues. CDR3 loop: CASSLRSFQGVKTYEQYF. CDR3 coding DNA: TGTGCCAGCAGTTTACGATCTTTCCAGGGGGTAAAGACCTACGAGCAGTACTTC.

V and J are TRBV4-2 and TRBJ2-1; 7 bases agree with TRBD2. The junction had 5 bases not matched to a gene; V was cut back by 5 bases and J by 10 bases. Germline loops: CDR1 LGHNA, CDR2 YNFKEQ. The CDR3 has 12 residues. As DNA, the CDR3 is TGTGCCAGCAGCGCTAACGGGGGGGAGCAGTTCTTC. It is translated as CASSANGGEQFF.

This clone was seen a single time. V usage is TRBV29-1 and J usage is TRBJ2-3; no reliable D call. CDR3 length equals 15 residues. CDR1 is SQVTM, CDR2 ANQGSEA, per germline. V lost 0 bases and J 1 base, leaving 11 bases between the germline ends. CDR3 coding DNA: TGCAGCGTTGAAGATAGCCCTTGGGGCACAGATACGCAGTATTTT. Protein: CSVEDSPWGTDTQYF.

The V and J genes are TRBV27 and TRBJ1-1; 7 positions agree with TRBD1. CDR3 size: 11 residues. CDR1 is MNHEY, CDR2 SMNVEV, per germline (reference sequence). The trim removed 10 bases at V and 6 bases at J, leaving 5 bases unmatched. The DNA of the CDR3 is TGTGCCATCCGACAGGGCCCTGAAGCTTTCTTT. The encoded protein is CAIRQGPEAFF.

The genes are TRBV15 and TRBJ1-2; D perhaps matches TRBD1 (6 bases). V lost 0 bases and J lost 3, with 11 bases in between. Germline-derived CDR1 and CDR2 are LNHNV and YYDKDF (reference sequence). The CDR3 runs to 15 residues. The CDR3, as DNA: TGTGCCACCAGCAGAGATTTCGGGACACACTATGGCTACACCTTC. Protein: CATSRDFGTHYGYTF.

The J gene is TRBJ1-2, the V gene TRBV7-2; D gene unclear. Trimming took 5 bases from V and 8 from J, leaving 21 bases between them. The germline gives CDR1 SGHTA, CDR2 FQGNSA. The CDR3 has 15 amino acids. The CDR3, as DNA: TGTGCCAGCAGCCCACGGCAGGCGAGCCCAGGAGGCTACACCTTC. Translating it yields CASSPRQASPGGYTF.

The gene calls are TRBV5-1 and TRBJ2-1, with a weak D call TRBD2 (5 bases). Germline V CDR1 and CDR2: SGHRS, YFSETQ. This CDR3 is 13 amino acids long. The V and J ends lost 9 bases and 9 bases respectively, with 19 bases between them. Here the CDR3 reads CATRDLWAPEQFF. CDR3 nucleotide sequence: TGCGCCACCCGGGATTTGTGGGCCCCTGAGCAGTTCTTC.

The rearrangement joins TRBV4-1 to TRBJ2-1; D may be TRBD1 (5 bases). Per the germline V gene, CDR1 is MGHRA and CDR2 is YSYEKL. Trimming took 4 bases from V and 11 from J, leaving 12 bases between them. The CDR3 is 12 residues long. The CDR3 DNA follows: TGCGCCAGCAGCCTGACGCAGGGCCAGCAGTTCTTC. Translated: CASSLTQGQQFF.

The chain joins TRBV9 to TRBJ2-6; 7 bases are shared with TRBD1. V lost 3 bases and J lost 2; bases outside the gene matches: 5. The CDR3 consists of 16 residues. Germline-derived CDR1 and CDR2 are SGDLS and YYNGEE. The CDR3 coding sequence is TGTGCCAGCAGCGGACAGGGAATCCCTGGGGCCAACGTCCTGACTTTC. Protein product: CASSGQGIPGANVLTF.

The V call is TRBV27, the J call TRBJ2-5; 8 nucleotides match TRBD1. With 4 bases clipped from V and 2 bases from J, the junction kept 6 bases outside the gene matches. Germline values: CDR1 MNHEY, CDR2 SMNVEV (reference sequence). This CDR3 spans 15 amino acids. CDR3 amino acids: CASSYDRGVQETQYF. The CDR3 DNA is TGTGCCAGCAGTTACGACAGGGGCGTTCAAGAGACCCAGTACTTC.

CDR3 DNA: TGTGCCAGCAGCGTAACAGGGACGAACACCGGGGAGCTGTTTTTT. Amino acids: CASSVTGTNTGELFF. This rearrangement joins TRBV7-2 to TRBJ2-2, with a possible D match to TRBD1 (6 bases). The CDR3 extends over 15 amino acids. Germline CDR1 is SGHTA and CDR2 is FQGNSA. V was shortened by 5 bases and J by 0 bases, with 10 bases between the two germline ends.

The CDR3 DNA reads TGCGCCAGCAGCCAAACGGAGGATCAGCCCCAGCATTTT. Its translation: CASSQTEDQPQHF. This chain uses TRBV4-1 with TRBJ1-5; D unresolved. The CDR3 sequence is 13 residues long. V was trimmed by 2 bases and J by 5 bases, leaving 7 bases between them. Germline loops: CDR1 MGHRA, CDR2 YSYEKL.

The chain combines TRBV7-3 with TRBJ2-2, with 8 bases that match TRBD2. V shed 5 bases and J 5 bases; nucleotides not matched to a gene: 7. The CDR3 runs 15 residues. Germline values: CDR1 SGHTA, CDR2 FQGTGA. The CDR3, as DNA: TGTGCCAGCAGCCCGGGACTAGGGGATACCGGGGAGCTGTTTTTT. It is translated as CASSPGLGDTGELFF.